The 25 T cell receptor beta chains presented below share a single source sample, sequenced in a study of blood T cells in healthy people across ages. Sample-barcoded 5' priming and a J-beta primer mix drove a second PCR of roughly 7 to 11 cycles. TCRdb analysed the 5' RACE reads with MiXCR anew, one entry per CDR3 protein. This table has about 1.5 million distinct CDR3 sequences, about 42% appearing once. Input material: blood. These receptor sequences come from a woman between 18 and 29 years old in good health.

The V and J genes are TRBV29-1 and TRBJ2-7; weak D call: TRBD1 (5 bases). The CDR3 runs 15 residues. Germline V lookup: CDR1 SQVTM, CDR2 ANQGSEA. Trimming removed 5 bases at V and 7 bases at J, with 24 bases between. DNA of the CDR3: TGCAGCGTTTTCCCCCCTGGGCAGGGTTTGTATGAGCAGTACTTC. Its translation is CSVFPPGQGLYEQYF.

This clonotype appeared a few times. The chain combines TRBV28 with TRBJ2-7; TRBD1 aligns across 7 bases. Looked up from germline, CDR1 is MDHEN and CDR2 is SYDVKM. CDR3 length: 14 residues. The ends lost 3 bases at V and 4 bases at J; junction bases unmatched: 6. The CDR3 loop is CASSFWDREYEQYF. The CDR3 nucleotides are TGTGCCAGCAGTTTTTGGGACAGAGAGTACGAGCAGTACTTC. Based on the CDR3 plus reference TRBV28 and TRBJ2-7, the full variable domain is DVKVTQSSRYLVKRTGEKVFLECVQDMDHENMFWYRQDPGLGLRLIYFSYDVKMKEKGDIPEGYSVSREKKERFSLILESASTNQTSMYLCASSFWDREYEQYFGPGTRLTVT.

This clonotype showed up just a few times. The rearrangement joins TRBV29-1 to TRBJ1-5, with D maybe TRBD1 (5 bases). V lost 6 bases and J 0 bases, leaving 15 bases between the germline ends. Germline V gene sequence: CDR1 SQVTM, CDR2 ANQGSEA. The CDR3 extends over 15 amino acids. This CDR3 reads CSVGTDAYSNQPQHF. CDR3 DNA sequence: TGCAGCGTGGGGACCGACGCTTATAGCAATCAGCCCCAGCATTTT.

The chain recombines TRBV20-1 with TRBJ1-1; tentatively, D is TRBD1 (5 bases). V lost 0 bases and J 2 bases, leaving 13 bases between the germline ends. In germline, CDR1 is DFQATT, CDR2 SNEGSKA (reference sequence). There are 15 residues in the CDR3. The DNA for the CDR3 is TGCAGTGCTAGAGATTCCGGGGCTTCAAACACTGAAGCTTTCTTT. Protein: CSARDSGASNTEAFF.

A remark on this clonotype: A read error may account for a junction end that differs from germline. The chain has TRBV5-1 and TRBJ2-5, with D tentatively TRBD2 (5 bases). The better agreement between TRBJ2-7 and the DNA end casts doubt on the J call. Germline loops: CDR1 SGHRS, CDR2 YFSETQ. CDR3 length equals 14 residues. The DNA for the CDR3 is TGCGCCAGCAGATTGGGATTCGAGGGCGACGAGCAGTACTTC. The encoded protein is CASRLGFEGDEQYF.

The chain is built from TRBV9 and TRBJ2-1, with 11 bases aligning to TRBD2. CDR1 and CDR2 from the germline V gene are SGDLS and YYNGEE. There are 18 residues in the CDR3. Losses at the gene ends were 0 bases for V and 8 bases for J; bases not matched to a gene: 13. CDR3 loop: CASSVEPVTSGVSDEQFF. CDR3 nucleotides: TGTGCCAGCAGCGTAGAACCCGTGACTAGCGGGGTTTCGGATGAGCAGTTCTTC.

The chain links TRBV11-2 to TRBJ1-2, with D possibly being TRBD1 (6 bases). With 4 bases removed from V and 4 bases from J, the gap between germline ends came to 16 bases. Germline V gene sequence: CDR1 SGHAT, CDR2 FQNNGV. CDR3 length equals 15 residues. The CDR3: CASSSDTGRVYGYTF. The CDR3 nucleotides read TGTGCCAGCAGCTCTGACACAGGGCGAGTCTATGGCTACACCTTC. The entire variable domain, with the rest obtained from reference TRBV11-2 and TRBJ1-2, is as follows: EAGVAQSPRYKIIEKRQSVAFWCNPISGHATLYWYQQILGQGPKLLIQFQNNGVVDDSQLPKDRFSAERLKGVDSTLKIQPAKLEDSAVYLCASSSDTGRVYGYTFGSGTRLTVV.

J is TRBJ2-7 and V is TRBV2; D uncertain. V lost 2 bases, J lost 3 bases, and 8 bases lay in between. Germline values: CDR1 SNHLY, CDR2 FYNNEI. The CDR3 is 13 amino acids. CDR3 in DNA: TGTGCCAGCAGTGAATGGCGGAACTACGAGCAGTACTTC. Encoded protein: CASSEWRNYEQYF.

The chain combines TRBV19 with TRBJ1-2, with D uncertain. Trimming left V 8 bases short and J 2 bases short, with 15 bases between. Germline CDR1 LNHDA, CDR2 SQIVND (reference sequence). This CDR3 has 14 amino acids. The CDR3 DNA is TGTGCCAGTTCGACAAGGGTGGGGAACTATGGCTACACCTTC. This sequence encodes CASSTRVGNYGYTF. Based on the CDR3 plus reference TRBV19 and TRBJ1-2, the full variable domain is DGGITQSPKYLFRKEGQNVTLSCEQNLNHDAMYWYRQDPGQGLRLIYYSQIVNDFQKGDIAEGYSVSREKKESFPLTVTSAQKNPTAFYLCASSTRVGNYGYTFGSGTRLTVV.

In its sample, this clonotype was seen a few times. V is TRBV29-1 and J is TRBJ2-2, with TRBD1 matching over 7 bases. The trim removed 5 bases at V and 1 base at J, leaving 4 bases unmatched. In germline, CDR1 is SQVTM, CDR2 ANQGSEA. CDR3 length: 14 amino acids. In DNA, the CDR3 is TGCAGCGTTCGGACAGGACAGAACACCGGGGAGCTGTTTTTT. Protein sequence: CSVRTGQNTGELFF.

This clonotype was seen more than once but under ten times. This chain links TRBV10-3 with TRBJ2-5, with TRBD1 identical over 7 bases. Per germline, CDR1 ENHRY and CDR2 SYGVKD. This CDR3 has 14 amino acids. V lost 5 bases and J lost 1; bases outside the gene matches: 4. In nucleotides, the CDR3 is TGTGCCATCAGTTACGGACAGGCCCAAGAGACCCAGTACTTC. Translation gives CAISYGQAQETQYF.

The chain is built from TRBV12-3 or TRBV12-4 and TRBJ1-2; D not certain. The CDR3 is 13 residues long. The ends were cut back, 3 bases at V and 4 bases at J, with 9 bases in the middle. The CDR3 loop is CASSFTYGYGYTF. The CDR3 region has the DNA TGTGCCAGCAGTTTTACGTATGGCTATGGCTACACCTTC.

This clonotype was counted only a few times. The chain carries TRBV12-3 or TRBV12-4 and TRBJ1-3; 9 nucleotides align to TRBD1. There are 13 residues in the CDR3. J was trimmed by 4 bases and V by 7 bases; bases with no gene match: 2. The CDR3 loop is CASTGTGGNTIYF. CDR3 nucleotide sequence: TGTGCCAGCACCGGGACAGGGGGAAACACCATATATTTT.

The rearrangement joins TRBV4-3 to TRBJ2-1, with 10 bases aligning to TRBD1. The V segment lost 1 base and the J segment 3 bases; nucleotides outside the gene matches: 3. The CDR3 is made up of 16 amino acids. Per germline, CDR1 LGHNA and CDR2 YSLEER. The CDR3 coding sequence is TGCGCCAGCAGCCAAGGGACAGGGGGAGGCTACAATGAGCAGTTCTTC. Translated, it gives CASSQGTGGGYNEQFF.

V and J are TRBV4-1 and TRBJ2-1; TRBD2 might be the D (5 bases). This CDR3 has 17 amino acids. V was pared by 5 bases and J by 4 bases, with 21 bases between. Germline V gene data show CDR1 as MGHRA and CDR2 as YSYEKL. The CDR3 coding sequence is TGCGCCAGCAGCTTACCTTTTGGGCCCCGGGGTTACAATGAGCAGTTCTTC. Amino acids: CASSLPFGPRGYNEQFF.

This clonotype has a handful of counts. CDR3: CASSLTPAGPTETQYF. CDR3 coding DNA: TGTGCCAGCAGTTTGACCCCTGCCGGGCCCACAGAGACCCAGTACTTC. The V gene is TRBV28, the J gene TRBJ2-5; unclear D gene. Germline-derived CDR1 and CDR2 are MDHEN and SYDVKM. This CDR3 has 16 residues. The germline V and J ends were trimmed by 3 bases and 4 bases, with 18 bases remaining between them. The complete variable domain, with remaining parts taken from reference TRBV28 and TRBJ2-5, reads DVKVTQSSRYLVKRTGEKVFLECVQDMDHENMFWYRQDPGLGLRLIYFSYDVKMKEKGDIPEGYSVSREKKERFSLILESASTNQTSMYLCASSLTPAGPTETQYFGPGTRLLVL.

The chain joins TRBV5-1 to TRBJ2-5, with 9 positions matching TRBD1. Trimming took 0 bases from V and 2 from J; bases not matched to a gene: 5. Germline V CDR1 and CDR2: SGHRS, YFSETQ. This CDR3 region has 16 residues. In nucleotides, the CDR3 is TGCGCCAGCAGCTTGGCTGCGGGACAGGGTCAAGAGACCCAGTACTTC. This translates into CASSLAAGQGQETQYF.

The chain is built from TRBV6-5 and TRBJ2-1; perhaps TRBD2 as D (6 bases). CDR1 and CDR2 (germline): MNHEY, SVGAGI. This CDR3 comprises 10 residues. V lost 11 bases, J lost 14 bases, and 16 bases lay in between. The CDR3 DNA is TGTGCCGTGGGGGGTAGAGAAGAGTTCTTC. This translates into CAVGGREEFF.

The chain has TRBV6-2 or TRBV6-3 and TRBJ2-1; D is possibly TRBD2 (5 bases). The CDR3 loop spans 14 amino acids. The germline CDR1 and CDR2 sequences are MNHEY and SVGEGT. Trimming pared 0 bases from V and 5 bases from J, leaving 8 bases between. The CDR3 spells CASSYSWRDNEQFF. The DNA for the CDR3 is TGTGCCAGCAGTTACTCGTGGCGGGACAATGAGCAGTTCTTC.

The rearrangement links TRBV28 to TRBJ2-1; 8 nucleotides line up with TRBD2. Germline V gene lookup returns CDR1 MDHEN and CDR2 SYDVKM. V dropped 6 bases and J dropped 10; count of bases not matched to a gene: 11. The CDR3 has 14 residues. The CDR3 DNA reads TGTGCCAGCAGCTCCGGGACTAGTCGAGGCGAGCAGTTCTTC. It specifies CASSSGTSRGEQFF.

V is TRBV20-1 and J is TRBJ1-5; D is undetermined. The CDR3 covers 13 residues. Germline V gene data show CDR1 as DFQATT and CDR2 as SNEGSKA (reference sequence). Trimming left V 2 bases short and J 5 bases short, with 10 bases between. CDR3 nucleotide sequence: TGCAGTGCTAGACGACGAGGAGATCAGCCCCAGCATTTT. It specifies CSARRRGDQPQHF.

This clonotype occurred a few times. The chain combines TRBV7-9 with TRBJ2-1; D is uncertain. Germline assignment: CDR1 SEHNR and CDR2 FQNEAQ (reference sequence). V lost 4 bases and J 5 bases, leaving 9 bases between the germline ends. CDR3 length: 13 amino acids. Written as DNA, the CDR3 is TGTGCCAGCAGCTCCCAAGAGGACAATGAGCAGTTCTTC. Translation: CASSSQEDNEQFF.

The chain is built from TRBV5-6 and TRBJ2-4; 7 bases fit TRBD1. There are 13 residues in the CDR3. Germline-derived CDR1 and CDR2 are SGHDT and YYEEEE. V trimming: 4 bases; J trimming: 8 bases; junction bases outside the gene matches: 6. The CDR3 DNA reads as TGTGCCAGCAGCGACGACAGGGTTGACATTCAGTACTTC. Its translation: CASSDDRVDIQYF.

The V gene is TRBV5-1, the J gene TRBJ2-1; 12 nucleotides line up with TRBD2. The CDR3 is 17 residues long. With 2 bases clipped from V and 7 bases from J, the junction kept 10 bases outside the gene matches. CDR1 SGHRS and CDR2 YFSETQ come from the germline V gene. The CDR3: CASSLGASGGAWNEQFF. The CDR3 bases are TGCGCCAGCAGCTTAGGGGCTAGCGGGGGGGCATGGAATGAGCAGTTCTTC.

The rearrangement links TRBV7-2 to TRBJ2-1; 9 bases align to TRBD2. Judging by the DNA end, TRBJ2-7 fits better; the J call may be wrong. The germline V gene encodes CDR1 SGHTA and CDR2 FQGNSA. The CDR3 spans 17 residues. The CDR3 spells CASSSDRAGGSYNEQYF. CDR3 nucleotides: TGTGCCAGCAGCTCGGACCGAGCGGGAGGCTCCTACAATGAGCAGTACTTC.